The rows below give T cell receptor beta chains drawn from one sample of a study of shared clonotypes between healthy human individuals. Assay used: immunoSEQ multiplex PCR; TCRdb lists only in-frame clones, some missing. The data contain more than 2,000,000 clones, roughly 93% of them singletons. Material: naive CD4+ T cells from PBMCs. The receptors here all came from a man aged 18 to 30 in good health. Some clones in this sample may be carry-over from other donors' samples. Each CDR3 is given with its conserved first and last residue. The D gene is left open where the match is weak. Size tells how often a clone was seen (once, few, many) or the class of an expanded clone, and some rows leave it out.

abundance: NA; v_gene: TRBV4-3; d_gene: NA; j_gene: TRBJ1-2; CDR3aa: CASSPGQVRGDGYTF; CDR3nt: TGCGCCAGCAGCCCTGGCCAAGTTAGAGGGGACGGCTACACCTTC
abundance: NA; v_gene: TRBV9; d_gene: TRBD2; j_gene: TRBJ2-3; CDR3aa: CASSVVALAGTDTQYF; CDR3nt: TGTGCCAGCAGCGTAGTAGCACTAGCGGGGACAGATACGCAGTATTTT
abundance: NA; v_gene: TRBV28; d_gene: NA; j_gene: TRBJ1-5; CDR3aa: CASSFLRDNQPQHF; CDR3nt: TGTGCCAGCAGTTTTTTAAGGGATAATCAGCCCCAGCATTTT
abundance: once; v_gene: TRBV5-1; d_gene: NA; j_gene: TRBJ1-1; CDR3aa: CASRETPNTEAFF; CDR3nt: TGCGCCAGCAGGGAGACTCCAAACACTGAAGCTTTCTTT
abundance: NA; v_gene: TRBV5-1; d_gene: NA; j_gene: TRBJ2-3; CDR3aa: CASSRTRGDTVDTQYF; CDR3nt: TGCGCCAGCAGCAGGACGAGGGGAGATACCGTCGATACGCAGTATTTT
abundance: NA; v_gene: TRBV6-5; d_gene: TRBD1; j_gene: TRBJ2-7; CDR3aa: CASNLIQGDEQYF; CDR3nt: TGTGCCAGCAACCTAATACAGGGGGACGAGCAGTACTTC
abundance: NA; v_gene: TRBV18; d_gene: NA; j_gene: TRBJ2-2; CDR3aa: CASSPRQVNTGELFF; CDR3nt: TGTGCCAGCTCACCACGGCAGGTGAACACCGGGGAGCTGTTTTTT
abundance: NA; v_gene: TRBV11-1; d_gene: TRBD1; j_gene: TRBJ2-3; CDR3aa: CASRKTGGTDTQYF; CDR3nt: TGTGCCAGCAGAAAGACAGGGGGCACAGATACGCAGTATTTT
abundance: NA; v_gene: TRBV6-1; d_gene: TRBD1; j_gene: TRBJ1-2; CDR3aa: CASSERTGAYGYTF; CDR3nt: TGTGCCAGCAGTGAAAGGACAGGGGCCTATGGCTACACCTTC
abundance: few; v_gene: TRBV7-8; d_gene: NA; j_gene: TRBJ1-2; CDR3aa: CASSLMEGIYGYTF; CDR3nt: TGTGCCAGCAGCTTAATGGAAGGGATCTATGGCTACACCTTC
abundance: NA; v_gene: TRBV27; d_gene: NA; j_gene: TRBJ2-6; CDR3aa: CASSSTRSGANVLTF; CDR3nt: TGTGCCAGCAGTTCCACCCGCTCTGGGGCCAACGTCCTGACTTTC
abundance: once; v_gene: TRBV18; d_gene: NA; j_gene: TRBJ2-7; CDR3aa: CASTMGAARDLYF; CDR3nt: TGTGCCAGTACGATGGGGGCCGCTCGGGATCTGTACTTC
abundance: once; v_gene: TRBV30; d_gene: TRBD2; j_gene: TRBJ2-1; CDR3aa: CAWSGGRKSEQFF; CDR3nt: TGTGCCTGGAGCGGCGGGAGGAAAAGTGAGCAGTTCTTC
abundance: NA; v_gene: TRBV9; d_gene: NA; j_gene: TRBJ1-1; CDR3aa: CASSADPGGNTEAFF; CDR3nt: TGTGCCAGCAGCGCGGACCCAGGAGGGAACACTGAAGCTTTCTTT
abundance: NA; v_gene: TRBV5-1; d_gene: NA; j_gene: TRBJ2-2; CDR3aa: CASKLGANTNTGELFF; CDR3nt: TGCGCCAGCAAGCTAGGGGCAAACACGAACACCGGGGAGCTGTTTTTT
abundance: NA; v_gene: TRBV30; d_gene: NA; j_gene: TRBJ2-7; CDR3aa: CAWSGYYEQYF; CDR3nt: TGTGCCTGGAGTGGATACTACGAGCAGTACTTC
abundance: NA; v_gene: TRBV11-2; d_gene: NA; j_gene: TRBJ2-2; CDR3aa: CASSPAGTGELFF; CDR3nt: TGTGCCAGCAGCCCAGCGGGCACCGGGGAGCTGTTTTTT
abundance: once; v_gene: TRBV20-1; d_gene: NA; j_gene: TRBJ2-1; CDR3aa: CSAQLGGEQFF; CDR3nt: TGCAGTGCCCAGTTAGGGGGGGAGCAGTTCTTC
abundance: NA; v_gene: TRBV9; d_gene: NA; j_gene: TRBJ1-5; CDR3aa: CASSPLTENQPQHF; CDR3nt: TGTGCCAGCAGCCCACTTACGGAAAATCAGCCCCAGCATTTT
abundance: NA; v_gene: TRBV7-6; d_gene: TRBD1; j_gene: TRBJ2-7; CDR3aa: CASSLAMGDRETYEQYF; CDR3nt: TGTGCCAGCAGCTTAGCGATGGGGGACAGGGAGACATACGAGCAGTACTTC